This T cell receptor beta chain was obtained from a study of T cell responses to AZD1222 COVID-19 vaccine. Study-level results: Spike as a whole was targeted by vaccine-associated CD4 TCRs, dominant at 160-218 and 743-854.

Both about-4-week and about-12-week second-dose recipients were combined. Profiling relied on immunoSEQ multiplex PCR, and the TCRdb table lists in-frame clones only, not all of them. The sample lists around 45,000 clones, roughly 88% occurring once. Turning to this clone: The target antigen is unknown.

This clonotype was sampled from an adult who received the AZD1222 COVID-19 vaccine. The specimen was peripheral blood, collected 28 days after the second AZD1222 dose.

The CDR3 DNA is TGCGCCAGCAGCAGTCCCTTCGATCCCCAGGGCTACACCTTC. It codes for CASSSPFDPQGYTF. This rearrangement joins TRBV5-1 to TRBJ1-2; D gene unclear. Germline V gene data show CDR1 as SGHRS and CDR2 as YFSETQ. With 4 bases removed from V and 8 bases from J, the gap between germline ends came to 18 bases. The CDR3 extends over 14 amino acids.